A single sample gave rise to the 6 T cell receptor beta chains below, sequenced in a study of blood T cell repertoires in COVID-19. The table came from immunoSEQ multiplex PCR; TCRdb's copy has only in-frame clones and leaves some out. Of around 140,000 clones listed, 65% to 90% are singletons. Sequences were obtained from peripheral blood. These receptors came from a woman aged 60-75 years with active or convalescent COVID-19.

The chain recombines TRBV2 with TRBJ2-2; weak D call: TRBD2 (5 bases). This CDR3 region has 14 residues. Germline CDR1 reads SNHLY; CDR2 reads FYNNEI. The ends were cut back, 4 bases at V and 7 bases at J, with 13 bases in the middle. CDR3 protein: CASSVSRRIGELFF. The CDR3 DNA reads TGTGCCAGCAGTGTTAGTAGGAGGATCGGGGAGCTGTTTTTT.

The chain employs TRBV5-6 and TRBJ1-6; a possible D gene is TRBD1 (6 bases). The CDR3 spans 17 residues. Germline V gene lookup returns CDR1 SGHDT and CDR2 YYEEEE. V was shortened by 3 bases and J by 4 bases, with 17 bases between the two germline ends. This CDR3 reads CASSSGGGAYYNSPLHF. The CDR3 DNA follows: TGTGCCAGCAGCTCGGGTGGGGGGGCATATTATAATTCACCCCTCCACTTT.

The rearrangement joins TRBV28 to TRBJ2-1; D call uncertain. This CDR3 is built from 13 residues. The V end lost 3 bases, the J end lost 9 bases, and 12 bases lay between the germline ends. Per germline, CDR1 MDHEN and CDR2 SYDVKM. The CDR3 is CASSFVERSEQFF. The CDR3 DNA reads as TGTGCCAGCAGTTTCGTAGAGAGGAGTGAGCAGTTCTTC. The full variable domain, with the rest looked up from reference TRBV28 and TRBJ2-1, is DVKVTQSSRYLVKRTGEKVFLECVQDMDHENMFWYRQDPGLGLRLIYFSYDVKMKEKGDIPEGYSVSREKKERFSLILESASTNQTSMYLCASSFVERSEQFFGPGTRLTVL.

This clone was seen more than once but under ten times. The genes are TRBV5-4 and TRBJ2-5; D uncertain. CDR3 length: 12 amino acids. CDR1 SGHNT and CDR2 YYREEE come from the germline V gene (reference sequence). V was cut by 4 bases and J by 7 bases, with 11 bases left in between. CDR3 sequence (DNA): TGTGCCAGCAGCCCCCCCCCGGGGACCCAGTACTTC. This sequence encodes CASSPPPGTQYF.

The chain couples TRBV2 to TRBJ1-1; D is perhaps TRBD1 (5 bases). Germline CDR1 reads SNHLY; CDR2 reads FYNNEI. This CDR3 comprises 15 residues. Trimming removed 7 bases at V and 0 bases at J, with 15 bases between. The CDR3 here is CASTAGSYLNTEAFF. DNA for the CDR3: TGTGCCAGCACGGCAGGGTCATACCTGAACACTGAAGCTTTCTTT.

The J gene is TRBJ2-3, the V gene TRBV6-1; maybe TRBD2 (7 bases). The ends were cut back, 2 bases at V and 5 bases at J, with 14 bases in the middle. This CDR3 has 15 residues. Germline V CDR1 and CDR2: MNHNS, SASEGT. The CDR3 sequence: CASSEWGGGGDTQYF. The CDR3 bases are TGTGCCAGCAGTGAATGGGGGGGAGGGGGAGATACGCAGTATTTT.